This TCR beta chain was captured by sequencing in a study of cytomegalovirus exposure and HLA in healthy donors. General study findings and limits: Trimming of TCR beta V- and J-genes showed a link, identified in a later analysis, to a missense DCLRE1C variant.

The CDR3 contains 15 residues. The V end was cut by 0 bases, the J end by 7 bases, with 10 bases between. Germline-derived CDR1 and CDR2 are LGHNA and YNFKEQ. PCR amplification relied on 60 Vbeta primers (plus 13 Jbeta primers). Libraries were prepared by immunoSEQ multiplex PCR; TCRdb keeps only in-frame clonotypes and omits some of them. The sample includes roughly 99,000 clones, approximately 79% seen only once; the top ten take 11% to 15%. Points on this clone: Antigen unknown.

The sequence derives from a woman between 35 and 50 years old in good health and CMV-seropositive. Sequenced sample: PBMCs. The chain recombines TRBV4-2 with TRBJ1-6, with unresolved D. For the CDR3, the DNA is TGTGCCAGCAGCCAAGAACTATACGGGAATTCACCCCTCCACTTT. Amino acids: CASSQELYGNSPLHF.